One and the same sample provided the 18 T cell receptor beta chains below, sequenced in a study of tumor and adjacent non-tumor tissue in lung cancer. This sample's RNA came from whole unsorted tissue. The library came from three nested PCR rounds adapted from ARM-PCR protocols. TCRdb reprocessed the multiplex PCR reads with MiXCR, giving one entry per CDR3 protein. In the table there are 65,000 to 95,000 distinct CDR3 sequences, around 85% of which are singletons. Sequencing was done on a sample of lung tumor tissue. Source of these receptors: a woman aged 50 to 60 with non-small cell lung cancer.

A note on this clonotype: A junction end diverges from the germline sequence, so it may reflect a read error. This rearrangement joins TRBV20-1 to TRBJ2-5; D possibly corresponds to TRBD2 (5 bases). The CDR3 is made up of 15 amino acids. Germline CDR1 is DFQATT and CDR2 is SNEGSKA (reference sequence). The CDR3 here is CSDTKPTGSGETHCF. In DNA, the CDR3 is TGCAGTGATACCAAACCGACGGGGAGTGGCGAGACCCATTGCTTC.

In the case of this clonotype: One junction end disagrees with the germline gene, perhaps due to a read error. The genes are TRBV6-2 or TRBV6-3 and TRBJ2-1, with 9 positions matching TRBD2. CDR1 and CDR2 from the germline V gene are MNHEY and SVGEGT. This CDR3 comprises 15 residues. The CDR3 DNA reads TGTGCCAGCAGTTCGCGACTAGCGGACAATAATGAGCATTTCTTC. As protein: CASSSRLADNNEHFF.

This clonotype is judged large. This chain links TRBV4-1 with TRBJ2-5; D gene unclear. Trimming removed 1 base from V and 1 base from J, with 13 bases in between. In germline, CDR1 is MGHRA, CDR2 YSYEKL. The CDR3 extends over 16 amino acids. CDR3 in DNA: TGCGCCAGCAGCCAAGCCAAGAGGAACGGCCAAGAGACCCAGTACTTC. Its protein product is CASSQAKRNGQETQYF.

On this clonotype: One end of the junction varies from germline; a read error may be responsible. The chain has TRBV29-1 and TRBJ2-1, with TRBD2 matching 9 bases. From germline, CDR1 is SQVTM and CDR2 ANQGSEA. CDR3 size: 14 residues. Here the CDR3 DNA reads TGCAGCGCCGACGGGACTAGCTGGATGAATGTGCAGTTCTTC. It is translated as CSADGTSWMNVQFF.

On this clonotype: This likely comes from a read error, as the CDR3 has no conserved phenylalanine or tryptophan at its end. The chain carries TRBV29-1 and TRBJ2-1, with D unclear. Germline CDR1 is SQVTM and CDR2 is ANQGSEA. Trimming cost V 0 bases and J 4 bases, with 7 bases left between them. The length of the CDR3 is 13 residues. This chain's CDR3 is CSVEETAYNEQFL. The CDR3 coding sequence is TGCAGCGTTGAAGAAACCGCGTACAATGAGCAGTTCCTC.

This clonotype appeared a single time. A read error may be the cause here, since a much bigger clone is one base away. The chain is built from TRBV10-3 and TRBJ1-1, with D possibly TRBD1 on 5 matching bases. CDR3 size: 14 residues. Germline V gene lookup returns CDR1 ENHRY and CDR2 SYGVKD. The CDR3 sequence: CVISKSDLGLEAFF. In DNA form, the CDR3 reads TGTGTCATCAGTAAGTCCGACCTGGGGCTGGAGGCTTTCTTT.

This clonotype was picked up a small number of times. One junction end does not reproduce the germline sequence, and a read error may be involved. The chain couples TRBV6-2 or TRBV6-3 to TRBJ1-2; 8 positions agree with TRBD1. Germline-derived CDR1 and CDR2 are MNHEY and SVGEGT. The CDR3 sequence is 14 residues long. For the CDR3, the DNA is TGTGCCTGCAGTTACCAGGGGGCCAGCTATGGCTACACCTTC. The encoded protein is CACSYQGASYGYTF.

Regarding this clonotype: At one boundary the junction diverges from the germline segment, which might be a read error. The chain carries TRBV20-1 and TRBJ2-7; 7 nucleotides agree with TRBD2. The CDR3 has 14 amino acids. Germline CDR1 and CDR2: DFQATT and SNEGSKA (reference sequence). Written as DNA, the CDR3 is TGTAGTGCGGCGCCTAGCGGAACCCCCTACGTGCAGTACTTC. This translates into CSAAPSGTPYVQYF.

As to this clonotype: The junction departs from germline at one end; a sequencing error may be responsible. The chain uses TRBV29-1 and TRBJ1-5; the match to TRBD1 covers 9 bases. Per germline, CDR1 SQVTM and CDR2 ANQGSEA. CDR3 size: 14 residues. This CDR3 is CSVADRGGFIAHHF. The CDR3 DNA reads TGCAGCGTAGCGGACAGGGGAGGCTTTATTGCCCATCATTTT.

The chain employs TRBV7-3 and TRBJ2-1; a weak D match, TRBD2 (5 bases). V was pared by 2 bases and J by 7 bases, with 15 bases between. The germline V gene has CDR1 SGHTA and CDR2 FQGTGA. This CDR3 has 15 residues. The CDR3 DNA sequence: TGTGCCAGCAGCTTATACGCAGCTCGGGGAAATGAGCAGTTCTTC. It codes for CASSLYAARGNEQFF. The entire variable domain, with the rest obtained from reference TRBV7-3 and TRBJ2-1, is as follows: GAGVSQTPSNKVTEKGKYVELRCDPISGHTALYWYRQSLGQGPEFLIYFQGTGAADDSGLPNDRFFAVRPEGSVSTLKIQRTERGDSAVYLCASSLYAARGNEQFFGPGTRLTVL.

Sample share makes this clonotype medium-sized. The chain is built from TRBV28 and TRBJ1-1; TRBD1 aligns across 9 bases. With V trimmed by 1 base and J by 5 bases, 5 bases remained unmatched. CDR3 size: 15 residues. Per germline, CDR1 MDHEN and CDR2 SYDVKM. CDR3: CASSLSWTGATEAFF. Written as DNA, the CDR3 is TGTGCCAGCAGTTTATCCTGGACAGGGGCAACTGAAGCTTTCTTT.

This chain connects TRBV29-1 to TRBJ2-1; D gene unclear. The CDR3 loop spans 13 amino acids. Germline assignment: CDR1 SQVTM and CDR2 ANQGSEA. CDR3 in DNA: TGCACCCTTGATAGGAATGGCAACAATGAGCAGTTCTTC. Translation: CTLDRNGNNEQFF.

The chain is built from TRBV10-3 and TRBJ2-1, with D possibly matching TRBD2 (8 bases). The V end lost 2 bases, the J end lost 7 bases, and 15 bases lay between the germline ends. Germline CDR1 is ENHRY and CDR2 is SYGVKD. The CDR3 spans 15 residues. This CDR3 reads CAISERTSRGNEQFF. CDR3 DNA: TGTGCCATCAGTGAGCGGACTAGCAGGGGGAATGAGCAGTTCTTC.

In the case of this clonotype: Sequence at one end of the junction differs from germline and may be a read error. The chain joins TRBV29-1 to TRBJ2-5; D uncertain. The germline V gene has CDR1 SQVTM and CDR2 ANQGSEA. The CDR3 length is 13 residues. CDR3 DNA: TGCGGCGTTGAAGGCGAGAGCCAAGGGACCCAGTACTTC. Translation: CGVEGESQGTQYF. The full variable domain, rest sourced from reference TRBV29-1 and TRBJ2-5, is SAVISQKPSRDICQRGTSLTIQCQVDSQVTMMFWYRQQPGQSLTLIATANQGSEATYESGFVIDKFPISRPNLTFSTLTVSNMSPEDSSIYLCGVEGESQGTQYFGPGTRLLVL.

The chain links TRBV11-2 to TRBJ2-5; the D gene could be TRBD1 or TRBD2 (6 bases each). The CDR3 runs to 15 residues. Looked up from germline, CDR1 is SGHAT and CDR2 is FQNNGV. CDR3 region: CSISLDLGGGETQYF. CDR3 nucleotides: TGTTCCATCAGCTTAGATCTGGGGGGCGGGGAGACCCAGTACTTC.

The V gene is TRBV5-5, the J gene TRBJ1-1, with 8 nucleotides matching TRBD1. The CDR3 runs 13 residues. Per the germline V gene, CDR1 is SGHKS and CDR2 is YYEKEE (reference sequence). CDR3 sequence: CTNSFQGATEAFF. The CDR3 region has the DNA TGTACCAACAGCTTTCAGGGGGCGACTGAAGCTTTCTTT.

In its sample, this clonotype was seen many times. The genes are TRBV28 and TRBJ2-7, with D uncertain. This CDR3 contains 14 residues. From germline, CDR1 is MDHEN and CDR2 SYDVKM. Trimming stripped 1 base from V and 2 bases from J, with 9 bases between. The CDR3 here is CASSLSGGPYEQYF. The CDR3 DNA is TGTGCCAGCAGTTTATCAGGCGGCCCCTACGAGCAGTACTTC.

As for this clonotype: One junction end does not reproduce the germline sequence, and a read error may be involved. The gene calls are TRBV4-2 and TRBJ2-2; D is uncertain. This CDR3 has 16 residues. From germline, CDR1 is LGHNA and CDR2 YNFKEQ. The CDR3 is CASSQEWMENSGELFF. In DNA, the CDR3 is TGTGCCAGCAGCCAAGAATGGATGGAGAACAGCGGGGAGCTGTTTTTT.